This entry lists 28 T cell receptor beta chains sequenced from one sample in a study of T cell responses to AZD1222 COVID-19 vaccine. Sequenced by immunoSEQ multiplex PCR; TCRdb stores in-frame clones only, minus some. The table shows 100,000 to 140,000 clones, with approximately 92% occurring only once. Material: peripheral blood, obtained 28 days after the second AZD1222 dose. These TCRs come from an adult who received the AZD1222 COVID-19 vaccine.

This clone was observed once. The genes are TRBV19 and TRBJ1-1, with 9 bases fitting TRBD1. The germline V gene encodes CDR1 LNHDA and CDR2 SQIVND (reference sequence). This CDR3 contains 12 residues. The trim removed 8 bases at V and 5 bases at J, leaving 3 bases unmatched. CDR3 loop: CASGQGNTEAFF. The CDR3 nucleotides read TGTGCCAGTGGACAGGGGAATACTGAAGCTTTCTTT. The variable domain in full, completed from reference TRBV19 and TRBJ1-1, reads DGGITQSPKYLFRKEGQNVTLSCEQNLNHDAMYWYRQDPGQGLRLIYYSQIVNDFQKGDIAEGYSVSREKKESFPLTVTSAQKNPTAFYLCASGQGNTEAFFGQGTRLTVV.

CDR3 residues: CASSRPSDRPDTQYF. DNA of the CDR3: TGTGCCAGCAGCCGACCCTCCGACAGGCCAGATACGCAGTATTTT. The gene calls are TRBV5-4 and TRBJ2-3; possible D gene TRBD1, 6 bases. Trimming took off 4 bases at V and 4 bases at J, with 16 bases between the two ends. Germline V gene lookup returns CDR1 SGHNT and CDR2 YYREEE (reference sequence). CDR3 length: 15 amino acids.

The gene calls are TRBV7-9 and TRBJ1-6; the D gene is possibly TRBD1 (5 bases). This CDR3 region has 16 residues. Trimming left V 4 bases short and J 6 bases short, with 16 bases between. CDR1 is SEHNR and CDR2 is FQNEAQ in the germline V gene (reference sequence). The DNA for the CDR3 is TGTGCCAGCAGCTGGATGGGGGTAACGGCTAATTCACCCCTCCACTTT. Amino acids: CASSWMGVTANSPLHF.

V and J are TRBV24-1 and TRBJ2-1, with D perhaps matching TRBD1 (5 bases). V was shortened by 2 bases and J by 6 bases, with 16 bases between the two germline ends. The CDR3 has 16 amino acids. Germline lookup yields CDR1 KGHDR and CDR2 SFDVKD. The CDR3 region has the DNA TGTGCCACCAGTGATTCTTTACGAAGGGGATTCAATGAGCAGTTCTTC. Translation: CATSDSLRRGFNEQFF.

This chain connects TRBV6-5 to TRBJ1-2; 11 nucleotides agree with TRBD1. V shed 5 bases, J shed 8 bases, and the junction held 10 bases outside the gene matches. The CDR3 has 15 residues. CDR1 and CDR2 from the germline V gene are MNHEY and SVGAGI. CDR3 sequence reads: CASSPGQGAKRGYTF. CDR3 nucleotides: TGTGCCAGCAGTCCTGGACAGGGGGCCAAGAGGGGCTACACCTTC.

The CDR3 loop reads CASSYSRQGSYEQYF. In nucleotides, the CDR3 is TGTGCCAGCAGTTACTCTAGACAGGGTTCCTACGAGCAGTACTTC. This sequence joins TRBV6-5 and TRBJ2-7; 7 bases are shared with TRBD1. V shed 0 bases, J shed 1 base, and the junction held 3 bases outside the gene matches. The CDR3 extends over 15 amino acids. Germline V gene lookup returns CDR1 MNHEY and CDR2 SVGAGI.

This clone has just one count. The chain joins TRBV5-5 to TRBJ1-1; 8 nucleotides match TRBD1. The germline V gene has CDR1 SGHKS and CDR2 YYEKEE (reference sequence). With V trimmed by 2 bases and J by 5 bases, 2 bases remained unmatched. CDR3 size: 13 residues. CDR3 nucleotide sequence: TGTGCCAGCAGCTTCAGGGGGCGAACTGAAGCTTTCTTT. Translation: CASSFRGRTEAFF.

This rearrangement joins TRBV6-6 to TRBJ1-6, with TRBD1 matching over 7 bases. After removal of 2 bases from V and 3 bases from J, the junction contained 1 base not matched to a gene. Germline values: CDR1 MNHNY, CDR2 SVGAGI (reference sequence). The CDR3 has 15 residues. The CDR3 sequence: CASSYGTVYNSPLHF. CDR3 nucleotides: TGTGCCAGCAGTTACGGGACAGTCTATAATTCACCCCTCCACTTT.

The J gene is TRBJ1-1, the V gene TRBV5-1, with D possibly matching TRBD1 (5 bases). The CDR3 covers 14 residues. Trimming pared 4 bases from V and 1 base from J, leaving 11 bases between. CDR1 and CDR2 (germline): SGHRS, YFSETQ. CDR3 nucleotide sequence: TGCGCCAGCAGCCGAGGGGAAACGAACACTGAAGCTTTCTTT. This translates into CASSRGETNTEAFF.

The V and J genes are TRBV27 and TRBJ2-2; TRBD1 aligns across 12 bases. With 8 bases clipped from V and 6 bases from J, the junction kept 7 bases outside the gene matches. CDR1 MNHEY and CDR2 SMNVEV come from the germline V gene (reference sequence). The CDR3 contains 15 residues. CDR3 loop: CASGDRGLSAGELFF. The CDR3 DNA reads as TGTGCCAGCGGGGACAGGGGGCTTTCGGCCGGGGAGCTGTTTTTT.

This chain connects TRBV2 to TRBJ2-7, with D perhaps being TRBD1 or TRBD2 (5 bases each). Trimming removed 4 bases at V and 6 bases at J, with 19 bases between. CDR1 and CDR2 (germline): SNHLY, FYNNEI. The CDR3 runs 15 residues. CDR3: CASSGEGLGLGEQYF. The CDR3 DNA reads TGTGCCAGCAGTGGAGAGGGGTTAGGGTTAGGCGAGCAGTACTTC.

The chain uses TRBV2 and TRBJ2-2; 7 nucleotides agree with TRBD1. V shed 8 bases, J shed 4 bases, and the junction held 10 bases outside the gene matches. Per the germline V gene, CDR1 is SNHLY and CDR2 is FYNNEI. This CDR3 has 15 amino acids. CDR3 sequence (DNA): TGTGCCAGCCAAGACAGGGACCTTGGCACCGGGGAGCTGTTTTTT. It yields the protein CASQDRDLGTGELFF.

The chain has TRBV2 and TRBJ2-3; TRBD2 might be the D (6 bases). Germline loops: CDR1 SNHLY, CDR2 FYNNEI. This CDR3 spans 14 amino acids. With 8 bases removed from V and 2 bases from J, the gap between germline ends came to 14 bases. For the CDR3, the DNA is TGTGCCAGCTCGGCGGGAAAGGACACAGATACGCAGTATTTT. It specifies CASSAGKDTDTQYF.

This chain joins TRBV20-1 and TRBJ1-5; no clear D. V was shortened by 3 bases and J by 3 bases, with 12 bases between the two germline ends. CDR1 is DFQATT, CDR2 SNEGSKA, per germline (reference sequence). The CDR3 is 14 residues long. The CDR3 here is CSASYRGINQPQHF. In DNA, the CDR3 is TGCAGTGCTAGTTATAGAGGGATCAATCAGCCCCAGCATTTT.

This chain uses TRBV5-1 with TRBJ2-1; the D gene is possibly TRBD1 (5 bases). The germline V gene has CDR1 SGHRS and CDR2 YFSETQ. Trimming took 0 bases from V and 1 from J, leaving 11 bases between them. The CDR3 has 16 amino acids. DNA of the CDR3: TGCGCCAGCAGCTTGGGAGACAGAGAGTCCTACAATGAGCAGTTCTTC. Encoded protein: CASSLGDRESYNEQFF.

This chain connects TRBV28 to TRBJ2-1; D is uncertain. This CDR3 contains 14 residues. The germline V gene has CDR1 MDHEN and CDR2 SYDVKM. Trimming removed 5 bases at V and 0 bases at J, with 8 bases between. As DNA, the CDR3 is TGTGCCAGCAGTCCCTCGAGCTCCTACAATGAGCAGTTCTTC. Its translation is CASSPSSSYNEQFF.

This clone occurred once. The CDR3 DNA sequence: TGTGCCAGCAGTTGGGTTGGACTAGCGGGAGTTGGTGAGCAGTTCTTC. Translation gives CASSWVGLAGVGEQFF. The chain is built from TRBV6-2 or TRBV6-3 and TRBJ2-1; 13 positions match TRBD2. Germline V gene data show CDR1 as MNHEY and CDR2 as SVGEGT. The V and J ends lost 4 bases and 9 bases, in that order; junction bases with no gene match: 9. CDR3 length equals 16 residues.

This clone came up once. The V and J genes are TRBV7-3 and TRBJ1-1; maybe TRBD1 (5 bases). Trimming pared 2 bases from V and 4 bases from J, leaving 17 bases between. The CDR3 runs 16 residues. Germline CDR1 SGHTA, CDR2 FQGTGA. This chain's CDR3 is CASSLSYVQGGTEAFF. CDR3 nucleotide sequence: TGTGCCAGCAGCTTATCTTACGTGCAGGGAGGCACTGAAGCTTTCTTT.

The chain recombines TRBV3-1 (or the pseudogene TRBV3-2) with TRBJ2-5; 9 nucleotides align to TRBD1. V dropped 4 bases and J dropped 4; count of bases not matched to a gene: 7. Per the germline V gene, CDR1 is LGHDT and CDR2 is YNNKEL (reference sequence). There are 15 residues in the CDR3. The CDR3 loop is CASSPGTGWTETQYF. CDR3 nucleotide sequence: TGTGCCAGCAGCCCAGGGACAGGGTGGACAGAGACCCAGTACTTC.

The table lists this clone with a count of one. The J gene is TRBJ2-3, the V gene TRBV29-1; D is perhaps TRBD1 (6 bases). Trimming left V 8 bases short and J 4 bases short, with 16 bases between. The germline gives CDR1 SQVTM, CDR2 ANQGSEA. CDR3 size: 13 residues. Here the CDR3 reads CSLGTGLADTQYF. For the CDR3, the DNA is TGCAGCCTGGGCACAGGGTTGGCAGATACGCAGTATTTT.

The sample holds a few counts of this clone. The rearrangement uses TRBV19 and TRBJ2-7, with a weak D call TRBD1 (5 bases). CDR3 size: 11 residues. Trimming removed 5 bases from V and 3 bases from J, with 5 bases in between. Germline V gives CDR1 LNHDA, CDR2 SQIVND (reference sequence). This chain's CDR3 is CASSQGYEQYF. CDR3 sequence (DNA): TGTGCCAGTAGTCAGGGCTACGAGCAGTACTTC.

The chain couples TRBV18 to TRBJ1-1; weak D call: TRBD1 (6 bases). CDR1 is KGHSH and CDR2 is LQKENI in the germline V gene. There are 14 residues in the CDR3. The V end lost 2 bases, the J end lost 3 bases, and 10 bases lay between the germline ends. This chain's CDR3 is CASSPSAGDTEAFF. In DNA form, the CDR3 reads TGTGCCAGCTCACCATCAGCAGGGGACACTGAAGCTTTCTTT. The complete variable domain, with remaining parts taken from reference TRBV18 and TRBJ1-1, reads NAGVMQNPRHLVRRRGQEARLRCSPMKGHSHVYWYRQLPEEGLKFMVYLQKENIIDESGMPKERFSAEFPKEGPSILRIQQVVRGDSAAYFCASSPSAGDTEAFFGQGTRLTVV.

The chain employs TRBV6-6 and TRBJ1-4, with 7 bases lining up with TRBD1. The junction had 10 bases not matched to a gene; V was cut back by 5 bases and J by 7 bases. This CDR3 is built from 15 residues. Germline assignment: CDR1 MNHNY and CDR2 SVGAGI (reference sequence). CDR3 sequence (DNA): TGTGCCAGCAGTAGATCCGGGACAGTGGCTGAAAAACTGTTTTTT. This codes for CASSRSGTVAEKLFF.

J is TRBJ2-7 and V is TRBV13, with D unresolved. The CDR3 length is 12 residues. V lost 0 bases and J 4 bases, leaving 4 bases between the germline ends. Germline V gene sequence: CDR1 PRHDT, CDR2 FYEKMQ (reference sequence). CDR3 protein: CASSLGAYEQYF. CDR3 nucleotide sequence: TGTGCCAGCAGCTTAGGCGCGTACGAGCAGTACTTC.

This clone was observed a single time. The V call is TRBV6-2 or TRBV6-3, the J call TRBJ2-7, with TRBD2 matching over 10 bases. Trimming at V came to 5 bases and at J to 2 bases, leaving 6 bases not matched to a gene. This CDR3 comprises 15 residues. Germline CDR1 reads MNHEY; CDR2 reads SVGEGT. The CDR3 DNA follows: TGTGCCAGCAGTCCCTCTGGGACTAGCGCCTACGAGCAGTACTTC. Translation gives CASSPSGTSAYEQYF.

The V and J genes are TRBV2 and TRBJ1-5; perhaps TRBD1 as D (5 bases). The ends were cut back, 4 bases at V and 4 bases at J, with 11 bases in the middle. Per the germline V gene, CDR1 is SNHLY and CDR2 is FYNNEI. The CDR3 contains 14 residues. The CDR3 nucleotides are TGTGCCAGCAGTGTGACAACAGGTAATCAGCCCCAGCATTTT. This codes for CASSVTTGNQPQHF. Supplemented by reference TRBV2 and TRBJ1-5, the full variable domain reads EPEVTQTPSHQVTQMGQEVILRCVPISNHLYFYWYRQILGQKVEFLVSFYNNEISEKSEIFDDQFSVERPDGSNFTLKIRSTKLEDSAMYFCASSVTTGNQPQHFGDGTRLSIL.

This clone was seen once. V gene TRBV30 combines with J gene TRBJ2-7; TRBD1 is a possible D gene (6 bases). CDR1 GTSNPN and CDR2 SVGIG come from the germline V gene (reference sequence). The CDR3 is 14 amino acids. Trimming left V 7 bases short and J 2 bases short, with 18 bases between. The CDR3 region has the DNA TGTGCCTCTATCCTAAAGGGGGAAGCCTACGAGCAGTACTTC. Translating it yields CASILKGEAYEQYF. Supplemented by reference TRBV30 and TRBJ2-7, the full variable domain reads SQTIHQWPATLVQPVGSPLSLECTVEGTSNPNLYWYRQAAGRGLQLLFYSVGIGQISSEVPQNLSASRPQDRQFILSSKKLLLSDSGFYLCASILKGEAYEQYFGPGTRLTVT.

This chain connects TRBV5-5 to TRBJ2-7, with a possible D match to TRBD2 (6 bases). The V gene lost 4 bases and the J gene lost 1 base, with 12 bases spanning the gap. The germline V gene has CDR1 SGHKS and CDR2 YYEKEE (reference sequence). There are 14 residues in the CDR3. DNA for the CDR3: TGTGCCAGCAGCCGCCAGGCGGGATCCTACGAGCAGTACTTC. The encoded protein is CASSRQAGSYEQYF.